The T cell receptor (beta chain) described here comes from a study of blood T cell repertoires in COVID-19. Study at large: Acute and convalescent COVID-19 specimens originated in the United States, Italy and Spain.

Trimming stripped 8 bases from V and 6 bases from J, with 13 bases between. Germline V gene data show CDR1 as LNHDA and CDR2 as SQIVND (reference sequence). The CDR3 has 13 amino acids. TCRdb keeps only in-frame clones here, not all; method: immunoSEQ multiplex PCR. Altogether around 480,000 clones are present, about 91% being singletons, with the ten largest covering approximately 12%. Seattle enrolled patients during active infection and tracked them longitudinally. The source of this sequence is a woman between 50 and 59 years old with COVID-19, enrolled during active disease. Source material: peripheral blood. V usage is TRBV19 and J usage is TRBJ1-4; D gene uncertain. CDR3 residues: CASAARRDEKLFF. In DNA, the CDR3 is TGTGCCAGTGCCGCCAGGCGCGATGAAAAACTGTTTTTT.